The sequence of this TCR beta chain was determined in a study of T cell responses to AZD1222 COVID-19 vaccine. Measured with immunoSEQ multiplex PCR; TCRdb has only the in-frame clones, and not every one. This table holds some 200,000 clones, under 95% found once. Deletions cut 3 bases from V and 6 bases from J, with 26 bases between. The germline gives CDR1 SGHVS, CDR2 FNYEAQ. This CDR3 comprises 19 residues. The TCR comes from an adult who received the AZD1222 COVID-19 vaccine. This sequence joins TRBV7-6 and TRBJ1-4; possible D gene TRBD1, 5 bases. The sample here was peripheral blood, taken 28 days after the second AZD1222 dose. The CDR3 coding sequence is TGTGCCAGCAGCTTCAGCCTGCCTCCAGCCAGACAGACCTATGAAAAACTGTTTTTT. Translation: CASSFSLPPARQTYEKLFF.